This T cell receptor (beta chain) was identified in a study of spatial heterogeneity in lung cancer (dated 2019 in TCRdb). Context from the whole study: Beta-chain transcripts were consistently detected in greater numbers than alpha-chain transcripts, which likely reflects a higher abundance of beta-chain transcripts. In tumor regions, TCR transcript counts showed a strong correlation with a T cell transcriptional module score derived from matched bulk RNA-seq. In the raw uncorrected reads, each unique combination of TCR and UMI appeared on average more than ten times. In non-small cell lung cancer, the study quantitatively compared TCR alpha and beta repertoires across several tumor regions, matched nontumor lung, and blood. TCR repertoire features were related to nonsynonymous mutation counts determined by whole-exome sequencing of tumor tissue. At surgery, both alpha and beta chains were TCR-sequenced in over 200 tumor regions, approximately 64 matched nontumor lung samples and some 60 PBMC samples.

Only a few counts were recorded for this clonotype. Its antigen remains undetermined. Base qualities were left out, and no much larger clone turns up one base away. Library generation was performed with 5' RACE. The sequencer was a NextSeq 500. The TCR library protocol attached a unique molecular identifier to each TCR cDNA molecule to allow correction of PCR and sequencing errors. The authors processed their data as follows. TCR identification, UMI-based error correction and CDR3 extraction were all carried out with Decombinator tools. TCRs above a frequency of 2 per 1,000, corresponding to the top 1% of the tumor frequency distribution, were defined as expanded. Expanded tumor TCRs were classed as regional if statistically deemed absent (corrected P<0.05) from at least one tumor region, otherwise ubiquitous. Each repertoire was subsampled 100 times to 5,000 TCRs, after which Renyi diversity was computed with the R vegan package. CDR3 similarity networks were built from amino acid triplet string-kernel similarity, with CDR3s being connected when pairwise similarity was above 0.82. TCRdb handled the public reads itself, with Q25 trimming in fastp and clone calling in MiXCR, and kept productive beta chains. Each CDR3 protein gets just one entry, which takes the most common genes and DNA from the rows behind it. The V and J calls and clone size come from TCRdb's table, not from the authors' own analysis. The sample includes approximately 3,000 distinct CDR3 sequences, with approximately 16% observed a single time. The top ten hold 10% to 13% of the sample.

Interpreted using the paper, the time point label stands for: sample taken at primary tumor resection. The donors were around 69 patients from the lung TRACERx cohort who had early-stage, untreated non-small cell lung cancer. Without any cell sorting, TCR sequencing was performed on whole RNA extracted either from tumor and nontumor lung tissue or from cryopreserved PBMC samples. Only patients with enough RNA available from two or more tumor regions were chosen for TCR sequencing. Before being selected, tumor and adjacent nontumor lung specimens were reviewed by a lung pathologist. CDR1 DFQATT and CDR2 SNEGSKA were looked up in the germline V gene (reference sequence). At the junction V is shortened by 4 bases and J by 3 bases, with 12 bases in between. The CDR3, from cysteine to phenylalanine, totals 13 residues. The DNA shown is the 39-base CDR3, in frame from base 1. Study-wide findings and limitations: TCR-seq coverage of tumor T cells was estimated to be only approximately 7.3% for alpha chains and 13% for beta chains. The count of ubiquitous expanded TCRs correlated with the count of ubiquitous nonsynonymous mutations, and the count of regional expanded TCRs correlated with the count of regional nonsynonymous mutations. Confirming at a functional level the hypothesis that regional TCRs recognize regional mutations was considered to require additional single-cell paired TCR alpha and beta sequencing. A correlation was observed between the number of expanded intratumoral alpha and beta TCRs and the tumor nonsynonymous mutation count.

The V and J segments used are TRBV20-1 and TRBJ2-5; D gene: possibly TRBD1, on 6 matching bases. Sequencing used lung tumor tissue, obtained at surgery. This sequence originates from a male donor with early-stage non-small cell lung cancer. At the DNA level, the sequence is TGCAGTGCTATTGGGACACTGGAAGAGACCCAGTACTTC. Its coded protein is CSAIGTLEETQYF.